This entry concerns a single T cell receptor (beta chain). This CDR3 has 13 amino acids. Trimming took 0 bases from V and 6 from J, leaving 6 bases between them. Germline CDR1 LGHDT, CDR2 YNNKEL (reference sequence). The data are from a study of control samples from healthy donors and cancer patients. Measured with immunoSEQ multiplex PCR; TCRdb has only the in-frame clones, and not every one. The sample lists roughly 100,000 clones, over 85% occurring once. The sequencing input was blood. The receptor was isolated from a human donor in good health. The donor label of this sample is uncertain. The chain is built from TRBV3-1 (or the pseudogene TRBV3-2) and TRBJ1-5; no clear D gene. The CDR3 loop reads CASSQDRGQPQHF. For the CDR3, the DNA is TGTGCCAGCAGCCAAGATCGCGGTCAGCCCCAGCATTTT.